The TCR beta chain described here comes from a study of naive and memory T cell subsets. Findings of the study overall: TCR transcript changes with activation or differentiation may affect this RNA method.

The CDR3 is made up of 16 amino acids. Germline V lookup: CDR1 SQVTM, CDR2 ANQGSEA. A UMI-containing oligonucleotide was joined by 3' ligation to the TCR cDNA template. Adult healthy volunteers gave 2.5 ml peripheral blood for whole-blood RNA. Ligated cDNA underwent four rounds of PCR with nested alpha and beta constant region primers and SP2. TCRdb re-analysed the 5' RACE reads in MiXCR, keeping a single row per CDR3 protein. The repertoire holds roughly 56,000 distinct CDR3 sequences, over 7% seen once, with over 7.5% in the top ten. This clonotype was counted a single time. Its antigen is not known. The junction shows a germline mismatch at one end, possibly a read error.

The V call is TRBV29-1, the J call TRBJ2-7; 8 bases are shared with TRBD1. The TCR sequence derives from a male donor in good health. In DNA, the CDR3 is TGCAGCCTTGAAGGGTGGTTGGGACAGGAAGCCTACGAGCAGTACTTC. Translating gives CSLEGWLGQEAYEQYF.